One and the same sample provided the 31 T cell receptor beta chains below, sequenced in a study of control samples from healthy donors and cancer patients. The method was immunoSEQ multiplex PCR; TCRdb's version includes in-frame clones alone and lacks a portion of them. The data contain 50,000 or so clones, about four fifths of them singletons. The source material was blood. The origin of the receptors is a man aged 65-85 years in good health.

This sequence joins TRBV7-9 and TRBJ2-7; D tentatively reads TRBD1 or TRBD2 (6 bases each). The CDR3 spans 14 residues. The V end was cut by 3 bases, the J end by 2 bases, with 11 bases between. CDR1 SEHNR and CDR2 FQNEAQ come from the germline V gene (reference sequence). The CDR3 here is CASSFAGGPYEQYF. DNA of the CDR3: TGTGCCAGCAGCTTTGCTGGGGGGCCCTACGAGCAGTACTTC.

This sequence joins TRBV4-1 and TRBJ1-2, with 9 bases matching TRBD1. This CDR3 region has 13 residues. V lost 4 bases and J lost 10; bases outside the gene matches: 7. Germline V gene lookup returns CDR1 MGHRA and CDR2 YSYEKL. In nucleotides, the CDR3 is TGCGCCAGCAGCCGACCGGGACAGGGTGTCTACACCTTC. Translating gives CASSRPGQGVYTF.

The chain has TRBV30 and TRBJ1-3; no clear D. Per the germline V gene, CDR1 is GTSNPN and CDR2 is SVGIG (reference sequence). With 0 bases removed from V and 3 bases from J, the gap between germline ends came to 3 bases. The length of the CDR3 is 12 residues. This CDR3 is CAWSVSGNTIYF. The CDR3, as DNA: TGTGCCTGGAGTGTTAGTGGAAACACCATATATTTT.

This sequence joins TRBV12-3 or TRBV12-4 and TRBJ2-3, with no clear D. Trimming pared 3 bases from V and 3 bases from J, leaving 7 bases between. This CDR3 comprises 13 residues. In nucleotides, the CDR3 is TGTGCCAGCAGTTTTGCCGATACAGATACGCAGTATTTT. Residues: CASSFADTDTQYF.

The chain uses TRBV2 and TRBJ2-2; D not certain. Trimming took 7 bases from V and 0 from J, leaving 9 bases between them. The germline gives CDR1 SNHLY, CDR2 FYNNEI. This CDR3 has 14 amino acids. The CDR3 nucleotides are TGTGCCAGCATCCTCGGATCGAACACCGGGGAGCTGTTTTTT. It codes for CASILGSNTGELFF.

The V gene is TRBV13, the J gene TRBJ2-2; 10 bases are a match to TRBD1. Per the germline V gene, CDR1 is PRHDT and CDR2 is FYEKMQ (reference sequence). This CDR3 comprises 18 residues. V lost 10 bases and J lost 2; bases outside the gene matches: 16. The chain's CDR3 is CAIKKDRQGAGNTGELFF. DNA of the CDR3: TGTGCCATCAAGAAGGATCGACAGGGGGCGGGCAACACCGGGGAGCTGTTTTTT.

V is TRBV7-8 and J is TRBJ2-7; D gene unclear. Germline lookup yields CDR1 SGHVS and CDR2 FQNEAQ. Trimming took 2 bases from V and 6 from J, leaving 8 bases between them. The CDR3 has 12 amino acids. DNA for the CDR3: TGTGCCAGCAGCTTAACCAGAGGCGAGCAGTACTTC. Encoded protein: CASSLTRGEQYF.

V usage is TRBV11-2 and J usage is TRBJ2-1; 8 bases line up with TRBD2. The junction had 7 bases not matched to a gene; V was cut back by 8 bases and J by 4 bases. Germline V gene data show CDR1 as SGHAT and CDR2 as FQNNGV. There are 14 residues in the CDR3. The CDR3 region is CASSRGLEYNEQFF. CDR3 DNA sequence: TGTGCCAGCTCTCGGGGACTAGAATACAATGAGCAGTTCTTC. Drawing the rest from reference TRBV11-2 and TRBJ2-1, the complete variable domain is EAGVAQSPRYKIIEKRQSVAFWCNPISGHATLYWYQQILGQGPKLLIQFQNNGVVDDSQLPKDRFSAERLKGVDSTLKIQPAKLEDSAVYLCASSRGLEYNEQFFGPGTRLTVL.

This chain connects TRBV5-1 to TRBJ1-2, with 9 bases lining up with TRBD1. Germline CDR1 and CDR2: SGHRS and YFSETQ. V was clipped by 4 bases and J by 2 bases; unmatched bases: 3. This CDR3 comprises 14 residues. In nucleotides, the CDR3 is TGCGCCAGCAGCATTGGACAGGGGAACTATGGCTACACCTTC. This sequence encodes CASSIGQGNYGYTF.

This clone was observed once. The chain couples TRBV15 to TRBJ1-2; D ambiguous. CDR3 length equals 17 residues. Trimming removed 0 bases at V and 3 bases at J, with 17 bases between. From germline, CDR1 is LNHNV and CDR2 YYDKDF (reference sequence). The CDR3 nucleotides are TGTGCCACCAGCAGAGACCTGTTGGTTGGGTTCTACTATGGCTACACCTTC. Amino acids: CATSRDLLVGFYYGYTF.

This chain joins TRBV7-2 and TRBJ2-3, with 8 positions matching TRBD2. Germline trimming cut 0 bases from V and 6 bases from J; bases unmatched to any gene: 5. This CDR3 is 15 amino acids long. Germline values: CDR1 SGHTA, CDR2 FQGNSA. The DNA of the CDR3 is TGTGCCAGCAGCTTAGCTAGCGGGGTCCTGGATACGCAGTATTTT. This codes for CASSLASGVLDTQYF.

This chain joins TRBV5-5 and TRBJ1-3, with 9 bases that match TRBD1. The CDR3 runs to 16 residues. Germline CDR1 reads SGHKS; CDR2 reads YYEKEE (reference sequence). The junction had 4 bases not matched to a gene; V was cut back by 3 bases and J by 0 bases. The CDR3 loop is CASSWGTGLSGNTIYF. CDR3 in DNA: TGTGCCAGCAGCTGGGGGACAGGGCTCTCTGGAAACACCATATATTTT.

This rearrangement joins TRBV6-1 to TRBJ2-3; perhaps TRBD2 as D (6 bases). This CDR3 contains 13 residues. V dropped 1 base and J dropped 7 bases, with 9 bases sitting between them. Germline V gene sequence: CDR1 MNHNS, CDR2 SASEGT. CDR3 nucleotide sequence: TGTGCCAGCAGTGAAGAACGGGGGTATACGCAGTATTTT. This translates into CASSEERGYTQYF.

J is TRBJ1-2 and V is TRBV29-1; 9 bases are a match to TRBD1. Germline lookup yields CDR1 SQVTM and CDR2 ANQGSEA. There are 14 residues in the CDR3. V trimming: 7 bases; J trimming: 3 bases; junction bases outside the gene matches: 9. The CDR3 loop is CSARNRGPDYGYTF. The CDR3 DNA sequence: TGCAGCGCCCGTAACAGGGGGCCGGACTATGGCTACACCTTC.

In its sample, this clone was seen once. This chain joins TRBV10-3 and TRBJ2-3, with 14 bases identical to TRBD2. The V segment lost 0 bases and the J segment 0 bases; nucleotides outside the gene matches: 8. The CDR3 spans 20 residues. The germline V gene encodes CDR1 ENHRY and CDR2 SYGVKD. CDR3 coding DNA: TGTGCCATCAGTGAGTCAGGACTAGCGGGAGGTTGGAAGAGCACAGATACGCAGTATTTT. Encoded protein: CAISESGLAGGWKSTDTQYF.

The chain is built from TRBV18 and TRBJ2-7; D perhaps matches TRBD1 (6 bases). Germline CDR1 reads KGHSH; CDR2 reads LQKENI. This CDR3 has 15 residues. With 4 bases removed from V and 4 bases from J, the gap between germline ends came to 17 bases. The CDR3 loop is CASSLSSRGYYEQYF. In DNA, the CDR3 is TGTGCCAGCTCACTGAGCAGCAGGGGATATTACGAGCAGTACTTC.

The V and J genes are TRBV7-9 and TRBJ2-1; D possibly corresponds to TRBD2 (6 bases). From germline, CDR1 is SEHNR and CDR2 FQNEAQ (reference sequence). The ends were cut back, 1 base at V and 13 bases at J, with 14 bases in the middle. The CDR3 is made up of 13 amino acids. The DNA for the CDR3 is TGTGCCAGCAGCTTAGGAAGGAGGGCTGGTCAGTTCTTC. This codes for CASSLGRRAGQFF.

The CDR3 sequence: CASSSNRGLMVKGQFF. The CDR3 DNA reads as TGTGCCAGCAGCTCTAACAGGGGGCTTATGGTGAAGGGGCAGTTCTTC. The chain links TRBV11-2 to TRBJ2-1; TRBD1 aligns across 9 bases. The CDR3 contains 16 residues. Per the germline V gene, CDR1 is SGHAT and CDR2 is FQNNGV. V dropped 4 bases and J dropped 12; count of bases not matched to a gene: 16.

This chain connects TRBV3-1 (or the pseudogene TRBV3-2) to TRBJ1-4; D is unresolved. V lost 1 base and J 0 bases, leaving 9 bases between the germline ends. CDR3 length: 16 residues. Looked up from germline, CDR1 is LGHDT and CDR2 is YNNKEL (reference sequence). CDR3 nucleotide sequence: TGTGCCAGCAGCCAAGGGGAGACTGCAACTAATGAAAAACTGTTTTTT. This sequence encodes CASSQGETATNEKLFF.

This clone has a single count. The CDR3 region has the DNA TGCAGTGCCAGAATAGGCTACGAGCAGTACTTC. Its translation: CSARIGYEQYF. The chain couples TRBV20-1 to TRBJ2-7; D ambiguous. Germline loops: CDR1 DFQATT, CDR2 SNEGSKA (reference sequence). There are 11 residues in the CDR3. Trimming shortened V by 6 bases and J by 3 bases, and 9 bases separated the two germline ends.

This clone is judged medium-sized (0.01 to 0.1%). The rearrangement joins TRBV2 to TRBJ1-2, with TRBD1 as a possible D gene (5 bases). Germline CDR1 reads SNHLY; CDR2 reads FYNNEI. This CDR3 comprises 15 residues. The V gene lost 6 bases and the J gene lost 4 bases, with 18 bases spanning the gap. CDR3 amino acids: CASRRGVRDPYGYTF. For the CDR3, the DNA is TGTGCCAGCAGGAGAGGAGTCAGGGATCCCTATGGCTACACCTTC.

The chain employs TRBV28 and TRBJ1-3; D is perhaps TRBD1 (6 bases). Trimming shortened V by 4 bases and J by 0 bases, and 25 bases separated the two germline ends. The CDR3 has 20 amino acids. Germline values: CDR1 MDHEN, CDR2 SYDVKM. Here the CDR3 DNA reads TGTGCCAGCAGTTCAATTCACTGGGGTAACAGGGCGTCCTCTGGAAACACCATATATTTT. Translating gives CASSSIHWGNRASSGNTIYF.

This clone was seen a few times. The genes are TRBV3-1 (or the pseudogene TRBV3-2) and TRBJ1-2; weak D call: TRBD1 (6 bases). With 4 bases removed from V and 2 bases from J, the gap between germline ends came to 11 bases. CDR3 length: 14 residues. Germline CDR1 reads LGHDT; CDR2 reads YNNKEL (reference sequence). CDR3 residues: CASSPGAVNYGYTF. The CDR3 DNA sequence: TGTGCCAGCAGCCCGGGGGCTGTCAACTATGGCTACACCTTC.

The chain links TRBV7-9 to TRBJ1-2; 8 nucleotides match TRBD1. CDR3 length: 16 amino acids. The V segment lost 5 bases and the J segment 5 bases; nucleotides outside the gene matches: 13. The V gene's germline CDR1 is SEHNR and CDR2 FQNEAQ (reference sequence). The CDR3: CASSGPWTGSHYGYTF. CDR3 DNA: TGTGCCAGCAGCGGACCATGGACAGGGAGTCATTATGGCTACACCTTC.

This chain joins TRBV19 and TRBJ2-4; no firm D call. Trimming took 2 bases from V and 11 from J, leaving 13 bases between them. The length of the CDR3 is 13 residues. Germline V lookup: CDR1 LNHDA, CDR2 SQIVND (reference sequence). The CDR3 reads CASSIFSAPLQYF. The CDR3 coding sequence is TGTGCCAGTAGTATATTTTCGGCCCCCCTTCAGTACTTC.

This sequence joins TRBV9 and TRBJ2-7; TRBD1 agrees at 11 bases. CDR3 length equals 15 residues. Per the germline V gene, CDR1 is SGDLS and CDR2 is YYNGEE. With 3 bases clipped from V and 9 bases from J, the junction kept 11 bases outside the gene matches. Here the CDR3 DNA reads TGTGCCAGCAGCGGCGATGGACAGGGGGCCATAGGGCAGTACTTC. It codes for CASSGDGQGAIGQYF. The entire variable domain, with the rest obtained from reference TRBV9 and TRBJ2-7, is as follows: DSGVTQTPKHLITATGQRVTLRCSPRSGDLSVYWYQQSLDQGLQFLIQYYNGEERAKGNILERFSAQQFPDLHSELNLSSLELGDSALYFCASSGDGQGAIGQYFGPGTRLTVT.

The chain couples TRBV6-5 to TRBJ1-2; TRBD1 aligns across 7 bases. This CDR3 contains 13 residues. V gave up 6 bases and J gave up 4 bases; unmatched junction bases: 5. Germline loops: CDR1 MNHEY, CDR2 SVGAGI. CDR3 in DNA: TGTGCCAGCAGCCCCCGACAGGGCTATGGCTACACCTTC. Protein sequence: CASSPRQGYGYTF.

The rearrangement joins TRBV28 to TRBJ1-5; 7 nucleotides align to TRBD1. V dropped 8 bases and J dropped 4; count of bases not matched to a gene: 2. Germline loops: CDR1 MDHEN, CDR2 SYDVKM. The CDR3 runs to 12 residues. This CDR3 is CASGRGNQPQHF. In DNA, the CDR3 is TGTGCCAGCGGCAGGGGGAATCAGCCCCAGCATTTT.

The chain combines TRBV6-5 with TRBJ1-1, with 8 bases that match TRBD1. The length of the CDR3 is 13 residues. Germline V gives CDR1 MNHEY, CDR2 SVGAGI. J lost 6 bases, V lost 4 bases, and 4 bases had no gene match. The CDR3 nucleotides are TGTGCCAGCAGTTTGTGGACAGGGTCTGAAGCTTTCTTT. The encoded protein is CASSLWTGSEAFF.

The genes are TRBV11-2 and TRBJ2-7; 7 nucleotides align to TRBD1. The CDR3 runs to 15 residues. Per germline, CDR1 SGHAT and CDR2 FQNNGV. Trimming took 5 bases from V and 3 from J; bases not matched to a gene: 10. DNA of the CDR3: TGTGCCAGCAGCATAAAAACAGGGGTCGGCTACGAGCAGTACTTC. It translates to CASSIKTGVGYEQYF.

The CDR3 loop is CASSTGLRNTEAFF. In nucleotides, the CDR3 is TGTGCCAGTAGTACGGGCCTGAGGAACACTGAAGCTTTCTTT. V and J are TRBV19 and TRBJ1-1, with unresolved D. The V end was cut by 4 bases, the J end by 1 base, with 10 bases between. This CDR3 is 14 amino acids long. The germline V gene has CDR1 LNHDA and CDR2 SQIVND (reference sequence).